The 10 T cell receptor beta chains presented below share a single source sample, sequenced in a study of T cell responses to AZD1222 COVID-19 vaccine. The data were produced by immunoSEQ multiplex PCR, yet TCRdb's version contains in-frame clones alone and is incomplete. The sample records over 130,000 clones, around nine tenths being singletons. The starting material was peripheral blood, obtained 28 days after the second AZD1222 dose. These receptors were obtained from an adult who received the AZD1222 COVID-19 vaccine.

V is TRBV20-1 and J is TRBJ1-1; D remains unclear. The CDR3 is 12 residues long. Between the trimmed V and J ends, which lost 3 bases and 1 base, there was a span of 6 bases. Per germline, CDR1 DFQATT and CDR2 SNEGSKA (reference sequence). For the CDR3, the DNA is TGCAGTGCTAGTGGGAAGAACACTGAAGCTTTCTTT. Residues: CSASGKNTEAFF.

On this clone: At one boundary the junction diverges from the germline segment, which might be a read error. V is TRBV11-2 and J is TRBJ1-1, with D hard to call. CDR1 and CDR2 from the germline V gene are SGHAT and FQNNGV. The CDR3 has 14 amino acids. In DNA, the CDR3 is TGTGCCAGCAGATTAGGAGGAGGGTACACTGAAGCTTTCTTT. As protein: CASRLGGGYTEAFF. Together with reference TRBV11-2 and TRBJ1-1, the CDR3 gives the full variable domain: EAGVAQSPRYKIIEKRQSVAFWCNPISGHATLYWYQQILGQGPKLLIQFQNNGVVDDSQLPKDRFSAERLKGVDSTLKIQPAKLEDSAVYLCASRLGGGYTEAFFGQGTRLTVV.

The CDR3 protein is CASSPWNSYEQYF. In DNA, the CDR3 is TGTGCCAGCAGTCCTTGGAACTCCTACGAGCAGTACTTC. This chain links TRBV27 with TRBJ2-7; D gene uncertain. This CDR3 comprises 13 residues. V shed 5 bases and J shed 0 bases, with 8 bases lying between them. The germline V gene has CDR1 MNHEY and CDR2 SMNVEV (reference sequence).

The chain joins TRBV5-1 to TRBJ2-2, with a tentative D call TRBD2 (6 bases). Germline V gene data show CDR1 as SGHRS and CDR2 as YFSETQ. This CDR3 has 15 residues. V lost 4 bases and J lost 0, with 10 bases in between. The CDR3 loop reads CASSGTVSNTGELFF. The CDR3 DNA sequence: TGCGCCAGCAGCGGGACTGTCTCGAACACCGGGGAGCTGTTTTTT.

The V and J genes are TRBV5-4 and TRBJ2-7, with D perhaps TRBD1 (6 bases). The germline V gene encodes CDR1 SGHNT and CDR2 YYREEE (reference sequence). Trimming took off 2 bases at V and 0 bases at J, with 15 bases between the two ends. The CDR3 spans 16 residues. CDR3 sequence reads: CASSFPGAESSYEQYF. CDR3 nucleotide sequence: TGTGCCAGCAGCTTCCCAGGGGCCGAGAGCTCCTACGAGCAGTACTTC.

This clone was seen only a few times. The V gene is TRBV27, the J gene TRBJ2-7; tentative D call: TRBD2 (6 bases). The CDR3 runs to 15 residues. V was pared by 6 bases and J by 4 bases, with 19 bases between. CDR1 and CDR2 from the germline V gene are MNHEY and SMNVEV (reference sequence). The CDR3 spells CASSIVAGSRYEQYF. CDR3 nucleotide sequence: TGTGCCAGCAGCATAGTTGCGGGGAGTAGGTACGAGCAGTACTTC.

This clone showed up just once. The V and J genes are TRBV18 and TRBJ2-5; 7 bases align to TRBD2. The germline CDR1 and CDR2 sequences are KGHSH and LQKENI. The V gene end was trimmed by 3 bases and the J gene end by 2 bases; junction bases not matched to a gene: 9. This CDR3 is built from 16 residues. CDR3 nucleotide sequence: TGTGCCAGCTCACCTGGGATACTAGCGTTTCAAGAGACCCAGTACTTC. Amino acid sequence: CASSPGILAFQETQYF.

The chain links TRBV18 to TRBJ2-2, with 9 nucleotides matching TRBD2. The CDR3 is 17 amino acids. The germline gives CDR1 KGHSH, CDR2 LQKENI. V dropped 6 bases and J dropped 9; count of bases not matched to a gene: 17. CDR3 bases: TGTGCCAGCTCGAAGACGCCAGTGAGAAGCGGGAGGCGGGAGCTGTTTTTT. As protein: CASSKTPVRSGRRELFF.

About this clone itself: Other DNA sequences from this sample encode an identical CDR3 as well. The chain is built from TRBV7-9 and TRBJ2-1; 12 nucleotides match TRBD2. This CDR3 spans 15 amino acids. J gave up 7 bases and V 1 base, and 2 bases lay outside the gene matches. Looked up from germline, CDR1 is SEHNR and CDR2 is FQNEAQ (reference sequence). DNA for the CDR3: TGTGCCAGCAGCTTAGGACTAGCGGGAGTGAATGAGCAGTTCTTC. Translated: CASSLGLAGVNEQFF. Supplemented by reference TRBV7-9 and TRBJ2-1, the full variable domain reads DTGVSQNPRHKITKRGQNVTFRCDPISEHNRLYWYRQTLGQGPEFLTYFQNEAQLEKSRLLSDRFSAERPKGSFSTLEIQRTEQGDSAMYLCASSLGLAGVNEQFFGPGTRLTVL.

This clone is a singleton in its sample. This rearrangement joins TRBV5-1 to TRBJ2-7; TRBD1 matches 8 bases. Germline-derived CDR1 and CDR2 are SGHRS and YFSETQ. J was trimmed by 3 bases and V by 0 bases; bases with no gene match: 8. The CDR3 length is 16 residues. CDR3 coding DNA: TGCGCCAGCAGCTTGGACGGACAGGGTAGGTTCTACGAGCAGTACTTC. This sequence encodes CASSLDGQGRFYEQYF.